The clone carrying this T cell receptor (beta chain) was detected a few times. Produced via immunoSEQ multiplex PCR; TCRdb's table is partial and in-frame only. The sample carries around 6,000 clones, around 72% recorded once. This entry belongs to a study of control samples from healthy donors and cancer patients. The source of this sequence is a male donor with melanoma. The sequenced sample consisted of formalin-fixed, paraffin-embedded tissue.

CDR3 region: CASSLSPFLEQYF. The CDR3 DNA is TGTGCCAGCAGCTTATCCCCTTTCCTCGAGCAGTACTTC. The rearrangement links TRBV7-3 to TRBJ2-7; D is uncertain. Trimming cost V 2 bases and J 6 bases, with 11 bases left between them. Per the germline V gene, CDR1 is SGHTA and CDR2 is FQGTGA. The CDR3 is 13 amino acids. Variable domain in full (rest from reference TRBV7-3 and TRBJ2-7): GAGVSQTPSNKVTEKGKYVELRCDPISGHTALYWYRQSLGQGPEFLIYFQGTGAADDSGLPNDRFFAVRPEGSVSTLKIQRTERGDSAVYLCASSLSPFLEQYFGPGTRLTVT.